The rows below give T cell receptor beta chains drawn from one sample of a study of T cell responses to AZD1222 COVID-19 vaccine. Clones were read by immunoSEQ multiplex PCR, and TCRdb kept only the in-frame ones, dropping some. The data contain around 130,000 clones, about 90% of them seen just once; the ten biggest clones take up roughly 7.6%. The source material was peripheral blood, sampled 28 days after the second dose of the MenACWY control vaccine. Source of these receptors: an adult who received the MenACWY meningococcal vaccine as a control. The CDR3 runs from the conserved cysteine through the conserved F or W. A D gene is named only where the DNA matches it firmly. Not every row has a clone size; where given, it reads once, few, many or a size class.

>TRBV19|NA|TRBJ2-2|once
TGTGCCAGTAGTATTGGGCAGGCGAACACCGGGGAGCTGTTTTTT
CASSIGQANTGELFF
>TRBV5-1|NA|TRBJ1-1|NA
TGCGCCAGCAGCTTGGCCTCCCTGGGCACTGAAGCTTTCTTT
CASSLASLGTEAFF
>TRBV12-3/TRBV12-4|NA|TRBJ2-5|NA
TGTGCCAGCAGTTTGCAAGAGACCCAGTACTTC
CASSLQETQYF
>TRBV27|TRBD2|TRBJ2-1|few
TGTGCCAGCAGTTCGGGACTAGAGGGCAATGAGCAGTTCTTC
CASSSGLEGNEQFF
>TRBV12-3/TRBV12-4|TRBD1|TRBJ2-2|NA
TGTGCCAGCAGTACAGGGGTGACCGGGGAGCTGTTTTTT
CASSTGVTGELFF
>TRBV30|NA|TRBJ1-1|NA
TGTGCCTGGAGTGCCGGCAGGCAGAACACTGAAGCTTTCTTT
CAWSAGRQNTEAFF
>TRBV6-1|NA|TRBJ2-5|NA
TGTGCCAGCAGTGATTCCCCGGGACCACAAGAGACCCAGTACTTC
CASSDSPGPQETQYF
>TRBV24-1|NA|TRBJ2-3|NA
TGTGCCACCAGTGATTTGGGCGGAGAGAAGGTGAATACGCAGTATTTT
CATSDLGGEKVNTQYF
>TRBV7-3|TRBD2|TRBJ2-3|NA
TGTGCCAGCAGCTTAATAGGCGGGGGGAGTAGCACAGATACGCAGTATTTT
CASSLIGGGSSTDTQYF
>TRBV28|NA|TRBJ1-1|NA
TGTGCCAGCAGCAACGCAGTGCTACGTGAAGCTTTCTTT
CASSNAVLREAFF
>TRBV6-5|NA|TRBJ2-3|NA
TGTGCCAGCAGTTACTCAGATCCCACAGATACGCAGTATTTT
CASSYSDPTDTQYF
>TRBV7-2|TRBD2|TRBJ2-7|NA
TGTGCCAGCAGCTTAGGACTAGCGGGGTCCGCCTCGGAGCAGTACTTC
CASSLGLAGSASEQYF
>TRBV2|TRBD1|TRBJ1-1|NA
TGTGCCAGCAGCCAACAGGGGGCATACACTGAAGCTTTCTTT
CASSQQGAYTEAFF
>TRBV4-3|TRBD2|TRBJ2-1|once
TGCGCCAGCAGCCAGCCGGGACTAGCGGGTTCTGAGCAGTTCTTC
CASSQPGLAGSEQFF
>TRBV7-8|NA|TRBJ2-3|NA
TGTGCCAGCAGCCCGCCGGTGAGGCAGGGCCAAGATACGCAGTATTTT
CASSPPVRQGQDTQYF
>TRBV10-3|TRBD2|TRBJ2-3|NA
TGTGCCATCAGTGAGAGGACTAGCACTGATACGCAGTATTTT
CAISERTSTDTQYF
>TRBV7-2|NA|TRBJ2-7|NA
TGTGCCAGCAGCTTAAAAGGGGGAGGGAACGAGCAGTACTTC
CASSLKGGGNEQYF
>TRBV10-2|NA|TRBJ1-1|NA
TGCGCCAGCAGCAGACCAAACACTGAAGCTTTCTTT
CASSRPNTEAFF
>TRBV2|TRBD1|TRBJ1-2|NA
TGTGCCAGCAGCGGACAGGGGGCATTATCGGCGAACTATGGCTACACCTTC
CASSGQGALSANYGYTF
>TRBV24-1|TRBD1|TRBJ2-1|NA
TGTGCCACCAGTGATCCCACAGGGGGCTCCTACAATGAGCAGTTCTTC
CATSDPTGGSYNEQFF
>TRBV15|NA|TRBJ2-1|few
TGTGCCACCAGCGGAGGGGGCTCGGGAAATGAGCAGTTCTTC
CATSGGGSGNEQFF
>TRBV5-1|NA|TRBJ1-2|once
TGCGCCAGCAGCTCCACCTCCCGAGGGGGGGCTAACTATGGCTACACCTTC
CASSSTSRGGANYGYTF
>TRBV19|NA|TRBJ1-3|NA
TGTGCCAGTAGCAGACTGGGGGATCCTGGAAACACCATATATTTT
CASSRLGDPGNTIYF
>TRBV7-3|NA|TRBJ2-3|NA
TGTGCCAGCAGACGTCAGGGTGTGCAGGGAGATACGCAGTATTTT
CASRRQGVQGDTQYF
>TRBV18|NA|TRBJ2-2|NA
TGTGCCAGCTCACCACTTAAAGGACAGACCGGGGAGCTGTTTTTT
CASSPLKGQTGELFF
>TRBV28|NA|TRBJ2-2|NA
TGTGCCAGCAGTTCCGCGGGATCGAACACCGGGGAGCTGTTTTTT
CASSSAGSNTGELFF
>TRBV27|NA|TRBJ2-3|NA
TGTGCCAGCAGTTTAGGCAGCACAGATACGCAGTATTTT
CASSLGSTDTQYF
>TRBV28|TRBD1|TRBJ2-7|NA
TGTGCCAGCAGTTCTCCCGGACAGGGGGACTACGAGCAGTACTTC
CASSSPGQGDYEQYF
>TRBV7-9|TRBD1|TRBJ2-5|NA
TGTGCCAGCAGCTTGTATACAGGGGGCCTCCAAGAGACCCAGTACTTC
CASSLYTGGLQETQYF
>TRBV30|NA|TRBJ1-5|NA
TGTGCCTGGTCCAGGGGAAATCAGCCCCAGCATTTT
CAWSRGNQPQHF
>TRBV2|NA|TRBJ2-1|NA
TGTGCCAGCAGTGAATCGGGTTCTCCCTACAATGAGCAGTTCTTC
CASSESGSPYNEQFF
>TRBV5-1|NA|TRBJ2-1|NA
TGCGCCAGCAGCTTGGATCCGCAAGGATTCCGTAAAGCTGAGCAGTTCTTC
CASSLDPQGFRKAEQFF
>TRBV27|NA|TRBJ1-6|NA
TGTGCCAGCAGCCTTCTTGCGGGGGGAAATTCACCCCTCCACTTT
CASSLLAGGNSPLHF
>TRBV24-1|NA|TRBJ1-2|NA
TGTGCCACCAGTGGACCTGAGAACTATGGCTACACCTTC
CATSGPENYGYTF
>TRBV4-2|NA|TRBJ1-2|NA
TGTGCCAGCAGCCAAGAAGCGGCGACGGCTTATGGCTACACCTTC
CASSQEAATAYGYTF
>TRBV7-8|TRBD1|TRBJ1-2|NA
TGTGCCAGCAGCTTAGAGACAGGGGGCCTCTATGGCTACACCTTC
CASSLETGGLYGYTF
>TRBV2|NA|TRBJ2-1|NA
TGTGCCAGCAAGGCTAGCAGAAATGAGCAGTTCTTC
CASKASRNEQFF
>TRBV11-1|NA|TRBJ2-7|NA
TGTGCCAGCAGCAAGGGGTCTGGGGGCGCTCCCTACGAGCAGTACTTC
CASSKGSGGAPYEQYF
>TRBV3-1/TRBV3-2|TRBD1|TRBJ1-5|NA
TGTGCCAGCAGCCAAGATCGGGACAGTAGCAATCAGCCCCAGCATTTT
CASSQDRDSSNQPQHF
>TRBV6-6|TRBD1|TRBJ2-7|once
TGTGCCAGCTGGGTGGGACAGGGCTCCTACGAGCAGTACTTC
CASWVGQGSYEQYF
>TRBV20-1|TRBD2|TRBJ2-1|NA
TGCAGTGCAAGACCTAGCGGAGAGCAGTTCTTC
CSARPSGEQFF
>TRBV11-2|TRBD2|TRBJ2-3|NA
TGTGCCAGCAGCGCCAGGACTAGCGGGACGGGCACAGATACGCAGTATTTT
CASSARTSGTGTDTQYF
>TRBV2|TRBD1|TRBJ2-2|NA
TGTGCCAGCAGTGAAGGGGACAGCAACACCGGGGAGCTGTTTTTT
CASSEGDSNTGELFF
>TRBV19|NA|TRBJ1-5|NA
TGTGCCAGTAGTAACTCCTTGTGGGTCCAGCCCCAGCATTTT
CASSNSLWVQPQHF
>TRBV9|NA|TRBJ2-2|NA
TGTGCCAGCCGTAACACCGGGGAGCTGTTTTTT
CASRNTGELFF
>TRBV10-3|NA|TRBJ1-6|NA
TGTGCCATCAGTGACGGATCGTGGTATAATTCACCCCTCCACTTT
CAISDGSWYNSPLHF
>TRBV24-1|TRBD1|TRBJ1-4|NA
TGTGCCACCAGTGATGCGAACAGGGGTTTGGAGGAAAAACTGTTTTTT
CATSDANRGLEEKLFF
>TRBV5-1|NA|TRBJ1-1|once
TGCGCCAGCAGACCCCAGATAATGAACACTGAAGCTTTCTTT
CASRPQIMNTEAFF
>TRBV29-1|TRBD1|TRBJ2-2|once
TGCAGCGTTGAAGAACCGCCGGGACAGGGGCGGACCGGGGAGCTGTTTTTT
CSVEEPPGQGRTGELFF
>TRBV12-3/TRBV12-4|NA|TRBJ2-7|NA
TGTGCCAGCAGTTTAGGGGACACGGCAGTCTCGTACTTC
CASSLGDTAVSYF
>TRBV5-1|TRBD2|TRBJ2-1|once
TGCGCCAGCAGCTTGGGCGGGAGGTTGTCATACAATGAGCAGTTCTTC
CASSLGGRLSYNEQFF
>TRBV28|TRBD1|TRBJ1-2|NA
TGTGCCAGCAGTTTATCCAGGGGGCTAGGCTACACCTTC
CASSLSRGLGYTF
>TRBV29-1|NA|TRBJ2-1|NA
TGCAGCGTTGCCAGCGCTACCTACAATGAGCAGTTCTTC
CSVASATYNEQFF
>TRBV12-3/TRBV12-4|NA|TRBJ1-1|NA
TGTGCCAGCAGTTTAGCCGGCACTGAAGCTTTCTTT
CASSLAGTEAFF
>TRBV28|NA|TRBJ2-1|NA
TGTGCCAGCAGTTACCCTAGTAGAGATGAGCAGTTCTTC
CASSYPSRDEQFF
>TRBV19|NA|TRBJ1-5|NA
TGTGCCAGTAGTATAGAGGGGCCCCAGCATTTT
CASSIEGPQHF
>TRBV19|TRBD2|TRBJ2-1|NA
TGTGCCAGTAACCCTAGCGGGAGTACAGGGTCCTACAATGAGCAGTTCTTC
CASNPSGSTGSYNEQFF